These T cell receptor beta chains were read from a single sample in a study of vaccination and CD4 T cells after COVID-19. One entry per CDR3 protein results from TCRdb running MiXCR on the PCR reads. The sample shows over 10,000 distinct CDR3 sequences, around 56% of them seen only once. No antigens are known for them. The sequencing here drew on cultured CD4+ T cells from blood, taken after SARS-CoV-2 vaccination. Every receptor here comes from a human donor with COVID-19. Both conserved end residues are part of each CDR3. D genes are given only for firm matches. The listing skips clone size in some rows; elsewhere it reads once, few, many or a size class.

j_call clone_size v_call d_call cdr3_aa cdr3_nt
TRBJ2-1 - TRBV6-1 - CASGQPRVDEQFF TGTGCCAGCGGCCAGCCTCGCGTCGATGAGCAGTTCTTC
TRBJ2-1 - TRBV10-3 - CAISESQEQFF TGTGCCATCAGTGAGTCACAAGAGCAGTTCTTC
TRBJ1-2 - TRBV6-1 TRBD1 CASSTGVGYGYTF TGTGCCAGCAGTACAGGGGTTGGCTATGGCTACACCTTC
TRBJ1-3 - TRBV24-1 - CATSDAGTGGNTIYF TGTGCCACCAGTGACGCCGGGACTGGTGGAAACACCATATATTTT
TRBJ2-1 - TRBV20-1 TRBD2 CSARDLAGEYNEQFF TGCAGTGCTAGAGACCTAGCGGGGGAGTACAATGAGCAGTTCTTC
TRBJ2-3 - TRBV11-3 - CASSLIGTDTQYF TGTGCCAGCAGCTTAATAGGGACAGATACGCAGTATTTT
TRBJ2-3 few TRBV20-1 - CSARVGQGEGDTQYF TGCAGTGCTAGAGTGGGGCAGGGGGAGGGAGATACGCAGTATTTT
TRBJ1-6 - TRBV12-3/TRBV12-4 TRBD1 CASSFRDRGSPLHF TGTGCCAGCAGTTTCCGGGACAGGGGCTCACCCCTCCACTTT
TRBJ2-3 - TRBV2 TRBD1 CALSDRVTDTQYF TGTGCCCTATCCGACAGGGTCACAGATACGCAGTATTTT
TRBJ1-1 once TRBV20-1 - CSARDTASQGVEAFF TGCAGTGCTAGAGATACCGCCTCTCAAGGGGTAGAAGCTTTCTTT
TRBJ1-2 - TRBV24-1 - CATSRFSHYGYTF TGTGCCACCAGTAGGTTCAGCCACTATGGCTACACCTTC
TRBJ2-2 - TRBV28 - CASTRGVGGELFF TGTGCCAGCACCCGAGGAGTAGGCGGGGAGCTGTTTTTT
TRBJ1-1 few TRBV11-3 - CASSPVNTEAFF TGTGCCAGCAGCCCAGTGAACACTGAAGCTTTCTTT
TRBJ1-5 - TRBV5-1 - CASSLEGVGQPQHF TGCGCCAGCAGCTTGGAGGGGGTTGGTCAGCCCCAGCATTTT
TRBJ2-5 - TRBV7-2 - CASGKGGEETQYF TGTGCCAGCGGGAAGGGGGGCGAAGAGACCCAGTACTTC
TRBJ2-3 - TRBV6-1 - CASRPALGTQYF TGTGCCAGCAGGCCAGCCTTAGGTACGCAGTATTTT
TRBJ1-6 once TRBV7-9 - CASSPGGYNSPLHF TGTGCCAGCAGCCCCGGAGGATATAATTCACCCCTCCACTTT
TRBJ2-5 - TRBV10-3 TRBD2 CAGGAGLDDQETQYF TGTGCCGGTGGTGCCGGACTAGACGATCAAGAGACCCAGTACTTC
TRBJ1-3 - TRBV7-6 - CASSAPPRPGSGNTIYF TGTGCCAGCAGCGCTCCTCCCAGGCCGGGATCTGGAAACACCATATATTTT
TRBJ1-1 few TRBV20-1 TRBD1 CSARPGTGGSEREAFF TGCAGTGCTAGACCCGGGACAGGGGGCTCCGAGCGGGAAGCTTTCTTT
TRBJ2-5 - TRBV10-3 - CAISENRLTYQETQYF TGTGCCATCAGTGAGAATCGACTAACGTACCAAGAGACCCAGTACTTC
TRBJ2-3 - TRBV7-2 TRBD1 CASSSGQGAHTQYF TGTGCCAGCAGCTCCGGACAGGGGGCACATACGCAGTATTTT
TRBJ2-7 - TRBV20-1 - CSARRVGFHEQYF TGCAGTGCTCGTCGTGTGGGATTCCACGAGCAGTACTTC